This T cell receptor beta chain was captured in a study of neoadjuvant anti-PD-1 for oral cavity cancer. On the study more broadly: Patients without progression received a fourth nivolumab dose around day 43, then surgical resection on days 50-56.

Survey sequencing of tumors mostly used about 4.8 ug DNA, two replicates. Libraries were prepared by immunoSEQ multiplex PCR; TCRdb keeps only in-frame clonotypes and omits some of them. The table shows under 6,000 clones, with about 60% occurring only once. Time point noted: after neoadjuvant nivolumab, at surgical resection. The V gene's germline CDR1 is SEHNR and CDR2 FQNEAQ (reference sequence). The junction had 12 bases not matched to a gene; V was cut back by 6 bases and J by 4 bases. The CDR3 totals 16 residues. With regard to this clone: Antigen: not known.

Study findings and constraints: Pretreatment Treg/Th17 ratio correlated inversely with post-treatment tumor clonality. Greater tumor shrinkage accompanied bigger post-treatment sizes of preexisting clones.

Sample: tumor tissue, taken after nivolumab (anti-PD-1) treatment. The sequence came from a person aged 35-79 years with oral cavity squamous cell carcinoma. J is TRBJ1-1 and V is TRBV7-9; 9 bases align to TRBD1. DNA of the CDR3: TGTGCCAGCAGTCTCGATCCGGGACAGGGTTCCACTGAAGCTTTCTTT. Translation: CASSLDPGQGSTEAFF.